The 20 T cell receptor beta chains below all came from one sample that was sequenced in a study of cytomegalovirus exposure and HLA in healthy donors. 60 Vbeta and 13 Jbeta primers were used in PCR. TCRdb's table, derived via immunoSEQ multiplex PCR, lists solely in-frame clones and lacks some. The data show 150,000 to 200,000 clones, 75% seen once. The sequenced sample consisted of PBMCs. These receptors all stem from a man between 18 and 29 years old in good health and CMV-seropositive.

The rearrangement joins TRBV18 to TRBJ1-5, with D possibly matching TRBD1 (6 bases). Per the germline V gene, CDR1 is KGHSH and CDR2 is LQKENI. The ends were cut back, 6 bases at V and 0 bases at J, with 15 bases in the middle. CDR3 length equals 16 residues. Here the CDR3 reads CASSPGGGYSNQPQHF. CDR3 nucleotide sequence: TGTGCCAGCTCCCCGGGGGGCGGCTATAGCAATCAGCCCCAGCATTTT.

The CDR3, as DNA: TGTGCCAGTAGTATTATAGCGGGAGCGGACAATGAGCAGTTCTTC. Translated, it gives CASSIIAGADNEQFF. The rearrangement joins TRBV19 to TRBJ2-1; TRBD2 agrees at 9 bases. The germline V gene encodes CDR1 LNHDA and CDR2 SQIVND (reference sequence). The CDR3 runs 15 residues. Trimming at V came to 3 bases and at J to 5 bases, leaving 5 bases not matched to a gene.

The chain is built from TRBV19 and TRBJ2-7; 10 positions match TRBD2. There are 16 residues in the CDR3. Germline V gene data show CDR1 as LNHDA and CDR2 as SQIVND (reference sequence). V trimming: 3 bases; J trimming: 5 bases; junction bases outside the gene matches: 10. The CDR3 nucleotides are TGTGCCAGTAGTATTCGACTAGCGGGCGGGCAGGACGAGCAGTACTTC. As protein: CASSIRLAGGQDEQYF. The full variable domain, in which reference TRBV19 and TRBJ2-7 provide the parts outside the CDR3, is DGGITQSPKYLFRKEGQNVTLSCEQNLNHDAMYWYRQDPGQGLRLIYYSQIVNDFQKGDIAEGYSVSREKKESFPLTVTSAQKNPTAFYLCASSIRLAGGQDEQYFGPGTRLTVT.

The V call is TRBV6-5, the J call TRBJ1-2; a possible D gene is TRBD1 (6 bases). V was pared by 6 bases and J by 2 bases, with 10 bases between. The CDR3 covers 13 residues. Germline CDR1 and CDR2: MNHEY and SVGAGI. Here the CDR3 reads CASRAQGNYGYTF. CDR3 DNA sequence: TGTGCCAGCAGAGCGCAGGGGAACTATGGCTACACCTTC.

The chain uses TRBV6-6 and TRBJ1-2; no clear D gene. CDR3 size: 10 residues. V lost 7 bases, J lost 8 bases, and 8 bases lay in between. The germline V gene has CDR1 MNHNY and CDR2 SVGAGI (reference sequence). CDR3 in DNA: TGTGCCAGCAAGGGAGACGGCTACACCTTC. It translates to CASKGDGYTF.

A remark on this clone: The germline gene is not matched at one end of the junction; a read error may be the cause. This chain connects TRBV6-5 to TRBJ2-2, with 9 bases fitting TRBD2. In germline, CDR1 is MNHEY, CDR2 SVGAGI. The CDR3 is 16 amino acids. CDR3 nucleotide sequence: TGTGTCAGCAGTTACTTACTAGCGGGTATATTCGGGGAGCTGTTTTTT. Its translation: CVSSYLLAGIFGELFF.

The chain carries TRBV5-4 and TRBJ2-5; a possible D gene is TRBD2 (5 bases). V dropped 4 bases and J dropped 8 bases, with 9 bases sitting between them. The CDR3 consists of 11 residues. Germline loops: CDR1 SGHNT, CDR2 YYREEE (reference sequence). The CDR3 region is CASSNRETQYF. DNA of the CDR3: TGTGCCAGCAGCAACCGGGAAACCCAGTACTTC.

The CDR3 loop reads CASSAGSGLSTDTQYF. CDR3 nucleotides: TGCGCCAGCAGCGCCGGGAGCGGACTTAGCACAGATACGCAGTATTTT. This rearrangement joins TRBV5-1 to TRBJ2-3, with D perhaps TRBD2 (6 bases). The CDR3 contains 16 residues. CDR1 and CDR2 from the germline V gene are SGHRS and YFSETQ. Trimming pared 4 bases from V and 0 bases from J, leaving 15 bases between.

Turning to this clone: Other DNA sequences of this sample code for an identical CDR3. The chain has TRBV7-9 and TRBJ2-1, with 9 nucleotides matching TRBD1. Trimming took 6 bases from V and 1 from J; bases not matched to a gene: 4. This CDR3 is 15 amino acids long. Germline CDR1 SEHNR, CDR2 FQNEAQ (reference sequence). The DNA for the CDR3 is TGTGCCAGCAGTCGGGGACAGGGTTCCTACAATGAGCAGTTCTTC. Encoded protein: CASSRGQGSYNEQFF.

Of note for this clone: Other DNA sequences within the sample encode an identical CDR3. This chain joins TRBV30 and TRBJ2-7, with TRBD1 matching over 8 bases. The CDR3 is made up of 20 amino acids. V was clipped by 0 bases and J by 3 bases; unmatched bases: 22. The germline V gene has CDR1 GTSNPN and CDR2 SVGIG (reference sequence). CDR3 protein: CAWSVLRQGANLYLDYEQYF. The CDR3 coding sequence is TGTGCCTGGAGTGTACTTCGGCAGGGGGCAAACCTATACTTAGACTACGAGCAGTACTTC.

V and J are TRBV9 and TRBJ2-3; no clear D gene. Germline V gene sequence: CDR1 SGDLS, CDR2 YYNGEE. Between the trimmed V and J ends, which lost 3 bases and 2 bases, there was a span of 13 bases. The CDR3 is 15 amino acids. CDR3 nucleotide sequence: TGTGCCAGCAGCGAGACAACGAGCTACACAGATACGCAGTATTTT. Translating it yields CASSETTSYTDTQYF.

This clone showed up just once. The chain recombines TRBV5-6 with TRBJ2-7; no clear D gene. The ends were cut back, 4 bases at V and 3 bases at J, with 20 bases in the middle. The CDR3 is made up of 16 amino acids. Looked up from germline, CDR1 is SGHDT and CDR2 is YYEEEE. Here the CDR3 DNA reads TGTGCCAGCAGCCAAACGAGAGGCAGAACGAACTACGAGCAGTACTTC. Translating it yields CASSQTRGRTNYEQYF.

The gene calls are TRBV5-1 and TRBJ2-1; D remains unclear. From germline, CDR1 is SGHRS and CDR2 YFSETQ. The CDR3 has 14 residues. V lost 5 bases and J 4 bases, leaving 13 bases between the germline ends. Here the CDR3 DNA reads TGCGCCAGCAGTCCCTCAGGCGCATACAATGAGCAGTTCTTC. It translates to CASSPSGAYNEQFF.

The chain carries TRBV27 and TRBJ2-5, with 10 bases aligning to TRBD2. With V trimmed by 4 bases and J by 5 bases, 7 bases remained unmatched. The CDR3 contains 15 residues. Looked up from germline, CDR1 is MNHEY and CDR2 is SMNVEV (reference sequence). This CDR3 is CASSSLAGGKETQYF. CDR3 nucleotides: TGTGCCAGCAGTTCGTTAGCGGGAGGCAAGGAGACCCAGTACTTC.

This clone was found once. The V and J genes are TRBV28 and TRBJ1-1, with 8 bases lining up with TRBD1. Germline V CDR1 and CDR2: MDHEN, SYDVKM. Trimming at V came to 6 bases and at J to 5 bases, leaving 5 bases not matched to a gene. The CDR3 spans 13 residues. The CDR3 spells CASSPDRGTEAFF. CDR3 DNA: TGTGCCAGCAGCCCCGACAGGGGAACTGAAGCTTTCTTT.

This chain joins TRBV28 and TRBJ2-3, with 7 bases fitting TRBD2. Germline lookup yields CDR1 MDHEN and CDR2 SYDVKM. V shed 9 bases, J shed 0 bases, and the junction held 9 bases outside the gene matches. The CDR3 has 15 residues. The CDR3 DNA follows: TGTGCCAGTACGTCCGCTAGCGGTAGCACAGATACGCAGTATTTT. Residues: CASTSASGSTDTQYF.

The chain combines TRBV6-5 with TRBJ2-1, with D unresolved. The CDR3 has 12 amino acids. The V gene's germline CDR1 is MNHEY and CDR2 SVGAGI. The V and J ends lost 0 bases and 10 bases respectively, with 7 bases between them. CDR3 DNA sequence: TGTGCCAGCAGTTACTCGACGGAGGAGCAGTTCTTC. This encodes CASSYSTEEQFF.

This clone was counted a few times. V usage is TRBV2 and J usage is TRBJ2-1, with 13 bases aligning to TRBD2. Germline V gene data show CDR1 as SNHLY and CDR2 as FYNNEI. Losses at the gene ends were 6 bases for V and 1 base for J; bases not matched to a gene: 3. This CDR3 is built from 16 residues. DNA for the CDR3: TGTGCCAGCAGCGGACTAGCGGGAGAATCCTACAATGAGCAGTTCTTC. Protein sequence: CASSGLAGESYNEQFF.

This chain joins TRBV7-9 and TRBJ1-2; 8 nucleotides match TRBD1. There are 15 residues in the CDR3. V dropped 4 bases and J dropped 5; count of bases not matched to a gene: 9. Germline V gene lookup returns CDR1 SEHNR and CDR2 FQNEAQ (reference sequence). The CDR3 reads CASSYRGQAIYGYTF. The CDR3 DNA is TGTGCCAGCAGCTATCGGGGACAGGCGATTTATGGCTACACCTTC.

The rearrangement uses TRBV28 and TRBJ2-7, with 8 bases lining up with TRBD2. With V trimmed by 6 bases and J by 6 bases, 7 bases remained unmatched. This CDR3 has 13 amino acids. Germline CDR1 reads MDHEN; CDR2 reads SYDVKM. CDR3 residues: CASSPVGTSEQYF. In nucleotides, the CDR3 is TGTGCCAGCAGCCCAGTAGGGACTAGCGAGCAGTACTTC.